A selection of T cell receptor beta chains follows, all from one sample in a study of human T cells and chemical hapten exposure. TCRdb re-called the 5' RACE reads through MiXCR, storing one row per CDR3 protein. The repertoire holds tens of thousands of distinct CDR3 sequences, with 7.7% as singletons. These receptors came from a male donor in good health. CDR3s include the opening cysteine and the closing phenylalanine or tryptophan. A D gene is named only where the DNA matches it firmly. Clone size is not always given. Where it is, it says once, few, many or a class for expanded clones.

d_gene	abundance	j_gene	v_gene	CDR3aa	CDR3nt
TRBD1	few	TRBJ2-5	TRBV5-6	CASSFVGTDQETQYF	TGTGCCAGCAGCTTTGTAGGGACAGACCAAGAGACCCAGTACTTC
TRBD2	many	TRBJ2-5	TRBV4-2	CASSQDLAGGPETQYF	TGTGCCAGCAGCCAAGATCTAGCGGGGGGGCCCGAGACCCAGTACTTC
.	few	TRBJ2-4	TRBV12-3/TRBV12-4	CASSLLPGGENIQYF	TGTGCCAGCAGTTTACTACCCGGGGGCGAAAACATTCAGTACTTC
TRBD1	many	TRBJ1-5	TRBV7-2	CASSPGTGVNQPQHF	TGTGCCAGCAGCCCAGGGACAGGAGTAAATCAGCCCCAGCATTTT
TRBD1	.	TRBJ2-1	TRBV20-1	CSARDLGTGDNEQFF	TGCAGTGCTAGAGATCTTGGGACAGGGGACAATGAGCAGTTCTTC
.	many	TRBJ2-2	TRBV7-9	CASSLKNTGELFF	TGTGCCAGCAGCTTAAAGAACACCGGGGAGCTGTTTTTT
TRBD2	many	TRBJ2-3	TRBV5-1	CASSLSGADTQYF	TGCGCCAGCAGCTTAAGCGGGGCAGATACGCAGTATTTT
.	.	TRBJ1-1	TRBV5-4	CASSPSRGGTEAFF	TGTGCCAGCAGCCCGTCTAGGGGGGGCACTGAAGCTTTCTTT
TRBD2	.	TRBJ2-1	TRBV20-1	CSARDRRTSGPIYNEQFF	TGCAGTGCTAGAGATCGAAGGACTAGCGGTCCTATTTACAATGAGCAGTTCTTC
.	.	TRBJ1-1	TRBV29-1	CSVRPTYMNTEAFF	TGCAGCGTCCGGCCCACCTACATGAACACTGAAGCTTTCTTT
.	.	TRBJ2-1	TRBV3-1	CASSQEYVDTEQFF	TGTGCCAGCAGCCAAGAATATGTGGACACAGAGCAGTTCTTC
TRBD2	.	TRBJ2-1	TRBV24-1	CATVGLAGTNNNEQFF	TGTGCCACCGTTGGGCTAGCGGGAACCAACAACAATGAGCAGTTCTTC
.	few	TRBJ2-1	TRBV6-6	CASSLAGLNEQFF	TGTGCCAGCAGTTTAGCAGGGTTGAATGAGCAGTTCTTC
TRBD1	.	TRBJ1-2	TRBV7-2	CASSLERTGLYGYTF	TGTGCCAGCAGCTTAGAAAGGACAGGGCTCTATGGCTACACCTTC
TRBD1	many	TRBJ2-1	TRBV6-5	CASSYRDRGGGEQFF	TGTGCCAGCAGTTACCGGGACAGGGGGGGTGGTGAGCAGTTCTTC
.	few	TRBJ1-1	TRBV7-6	CASSLGRSNTEAFF	TGTGCCAGCAGCTTGGGCAGGTCGAACACTGAAGCTTTCTTT
.	.	TRBJ1-5	TRBV12-3/TRBV12-4	CASTGRGSNQPQHF	TGTGCCAGCACGGGAAGGGGCAGCAATCAGCCCCAGCATTTT
TRBD1	.	TRBJ2-5	TRBV7-2	CASSSDRGQTQYF	TGTGCCAGCAGCTCGGACAGGGGCCAGACCCAGTACTTC
.	.	TRBJ1-2	TRBV7-9	CASSLGSLQNYGYTF	TGTGCCAGCAGCTTAGGTAGTCTACAGAACTATGGCTACACCTTC
.	many	TRBJ2-5	TRBV3-1	CASSQDLTEETQYF	TGTGCCAGCAGCCAAGATCTGACCGAAGAGACCCAGTACTTT
.	few	TRBJ2-5	TRBV18	CASSPRFETQYF	TGTGCCAGCTCACCAAGGTTCGAGACCCAGTACTTC
.	many	TRBJ2-7	TRBV5-4	CASSLVPSEEQYF	TGTGCCAGCAGCTTGGTGCCCTCTGAGGAGCAGTACTTC
.	.	TRBJ2-7	TRBV11-2	CASSSRMPYEQYF	TGTGCCAGCAGCTCGAGGATGCCCTACGAGCAGTACTTC
.	many	TRBJ2-2	TRBV11-2	CASSLAQRPNTGELFF	TGTGCCAGCAGCTTAGCGCAGAGACCGAACACCGGGGAGCTGTTTTTT